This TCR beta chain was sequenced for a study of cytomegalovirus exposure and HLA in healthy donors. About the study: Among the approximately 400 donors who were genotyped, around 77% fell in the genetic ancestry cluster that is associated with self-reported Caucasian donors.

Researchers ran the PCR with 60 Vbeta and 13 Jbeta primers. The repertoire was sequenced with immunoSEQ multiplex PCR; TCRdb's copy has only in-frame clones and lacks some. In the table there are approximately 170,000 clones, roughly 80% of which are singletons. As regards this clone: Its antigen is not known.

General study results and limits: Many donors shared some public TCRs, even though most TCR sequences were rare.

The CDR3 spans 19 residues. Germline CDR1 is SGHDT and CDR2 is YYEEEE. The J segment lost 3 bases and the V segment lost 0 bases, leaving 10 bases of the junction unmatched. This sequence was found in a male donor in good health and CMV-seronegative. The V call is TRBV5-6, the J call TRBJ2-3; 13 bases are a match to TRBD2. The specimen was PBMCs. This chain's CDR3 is CASSLVLGGLAGITDTQYF. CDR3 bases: TGTGCCAGCAGCTTGGTTCTCGGGGGACTAGCGGGGATAACAGATACGCAGTATTTT.